Included here is one T cell receptor (beta chain) sequence, with context. Its antigen is still unknown. These data are taken from a study of OX40 agonist ivuxolimab in advanced cancers. Findings of the study overall: Partial responders at 0.1-3.0 mg/kg showed near-lowest clonal expansion. More expanded clones were seen, on average, in CD8+ T cells than in CD4+.

Profiling relied on immunoSEQ multiplex PCR, and the TCRdb table lists in-frame clones only, not all of them. This sample has tens of thousands of clones, with around nine tenths found just once. V shed 1 base and J 7 bases; nucleotides not matched to a gene: 12. CDR3 length: 16 residues. Germline-derived CDR1 and CDR2 are LNHDA and SQIVND (reference sequence). The clonotype was recovered from an adult with an advanced solid tumor such as melanoma, head and neck, liver or kidney cancer. This chain joins TRBV19 and TRBJ1-2; 7 positions agree with TRBD1. Sequences were derived from CD4+ or CD8+ T cells sorted from blood, sampled in a trial of the OX40 agonist ivuxolimab. In DNA, the CDR3 is TGTGCCAGTAGTATAGTCGGAGGGGGCGGCATTGGTGGCTACACCTTC. It translates to CASSIVGGGGIGGYTF.